These 20 T cell receptor beta chains came from one sample sequenced in a study of tumor and adjacent non-tumor tissue in lung cancer. No cell sorting was done before RNA was extracted from the tissue. More than 3 cm separated this lung sample from the edge of the tumor. TCRbeta libraries were built with three rounds of nested PCR, modified from ARM-PCR. In TCRdb, the multiplex PCR reads were re-called with MiXCR into one record per CDR3 protein. This table has about 67,000 distinct CDR3 sequences, 76% appearing once. Material: distant non-tumor lung tissue. The source of these receptors is a man between 60 and 75 years old with non-small cell lung cancer.

This clonotype appeared a few times. A much larger clone lies a single base off, so this may be a read error. V is TRBV11-2 and J is TRBJ2-1, with 7 bases lining up with TRBD2. This CDR3 is 15 amino acids long. The germline CDR1 and CDR2 sequences are SGHAT and FQNNGV. The CDR3: CASSLVLALYNEHFF. CDR3 nucleotides: TGTGCCAGCAGCTTAGTACTAGCGCTTTACAATGAGCATTTCTTC.

In the case of this clonotype: A read error may account for a junction end that differs from germline. The V and J genes are TRBV7-9 and TRBJ2-2; TRBD2 agrees at 10 bases. Germline V gives CDR1 SEHNR, CDR2 FQNEAQ (reference sequence). The CDR3 contains 17 residues. The CDR3 loop is CVSSRTSGGIGTGELFF. DNA of the CDR3: TGTGTCAGCAGCCGGACTAGCGGCGGAATTGGCACCGGGGAGCTGTTTTTT. The full variable domain, with the rest looked up from reference TRBV7-9 and TRBJ2-2, is DTGVSQNPRHKITKRGQNVTFRCDPISEHNRLYWYRQTLGQGPEFLTYFQNEAQLEKSRLLSDRFSAERPKGSFSTLEIQRTEQGDSAMYLCVSSRTSGGIGTGELFFGEGSRLTVL.

V gene TRBV11-3 combines with J gene TRBJ2-5, with D unresolved. CDR1 SGHNT and CDR2 YENEEA come from the germline V gene. This CDR3 spans 13 amino acids. The V gene lost 1 base and the J gene lost 0 bases, with 3 bases spanning the gap. Here the CDR3 DNA reads TGTGCCAGCAGCTTAGGGTACCAAGAGACCCAGTACTTC. Its protein is CASSLGYQETQYF.

Note on this clonotype: No conserved phenylalanine or tryptophan is present at the end of the CDR3, so a read error is the likely explanation. This rearrangement joins TRBV6-2 or TRBV6-3 to TRBJ2-1; 7 bases are a match to TRBD2. CDR3 length: 17 amino acids. The germline gives CDR1 MNHEY, CDR2 SVGEGT. Here the CDR3 reads CTSSYNICGSFPPAQFL. As DNA, the CDR3 is TGTACCAGCAGTTACAATATATGCGGGAGTTTCCCCCCTGCGCAGTTCCTC.

The chain links TRBV7-7 to TRBJ2-7, with D maybe TRBD1 (5 bases). Trimming removed 5 bases from V and 9 bases from J, with 17 bases in between. The CDR3 runs to 13 residues. The germline gives CDR1 SSHAT, CDR2 FNYEAQ (reference sequence). CDR3 nucleotide sequence: TGTGCCAGCAGCCTAGAGTTGCAGGGCGGGCAGTACTTC. It codes for CASSLELQGGQYF.

With respect to this clonotype: An end of the junction differs from the germline gene, which may be a read error. This chain links TRBV29-1 with TRBJ1-1; D gene ambiguous. This CDR3 has 13 residues. CDR1 SQVTM and CDR2 ANQGSEA come from the germline V gene. The CDR3 DNA reads as TGTAGCGTTGTTAAATGGGGTGGCACTGAAACTTTCTTT. Its translation: CSVVKWGGTETFF. Full variable domain (outside the CDR3, taken from reference TRBV29-1 and TRBJ1-1): SAVISQKPSRDICQRGTSLTIQCQVDSQVTMMFWYRQQPGQSLTLIATANQGSEATYESGFVIDKFPISRPNLTFSTLTVSNMSPEDSSIYLCSVVKWGGTETFFGQGTRLTVV.

Note on this clonotype: In this CDR3 the conserved last residue, phenylalanine or tryptophan, is missing, so a read error is likely. The chain links TRBV10-3 to TRBJ2-1; tentatively, D is TRBD2 (6 bases). The CDR3 covers 15 residues. The V end lost 4 bases, the J end lost 1 base, and 11 bases lay between the germline ends. The V gene's germline CDR1 is ENHRY and CDR2 SYGVKD. The CDR3 DNA reads as TGTGCCATCAGTGCGAACGGAGGGTCCTACAATGAGCAGTTCTTA. Its protein product is CAISANGGSYNEQFL.

Notes on this clonotype: A read error may produce the germline difference seen at one junction end. The chain links TRBV11-1 to TRBJ2-7; D is possibly TRBD1 (7 bases). Per germline, CDR1 SGHAT and CDR2 FQDESV (reference sequence). The CDR3 totals 15 residues. The CDR3 nucleotides are TGTTCCAGCTGCTCAGACCAGGGGGGCCGCTACGAGCAGTACTTC. Encoded protein: CSSCSDQGGRYEQYF.

About this clonotype itself: Sequence at one end of the junction differs from germline and may be a read error. The rearrangement links TRBV5-1 to TRBJ2-7, with 12 bases fitting TRBD1. The CDR3 runs 16 residues. In germline, CDR1 is SGHRS, CDR2 YFSETQ. CDR3 amino acids: CASSLAGTGGPYEQYF. CDR3 coding DNA: TGTGCCAGCAGCTTGGCCGGGACAGGGGGCCCCTACGAGCAGTACTTC.

V is TRBV4-1 and J is TRBJ1-3; TRBD1 aligns across 9 bases. This CDR3 has 17 amino acids. CDR1 is MGHRA and CDR2 is YSYEKL in the germline V gene. V lost 2 bases to trimming and J lost 10 bases; unmatched junction nucleotides: 15. The CDR3: CASSQKSPWTGVNTIYF. The CDR3, as DNA: TGCGCCAGCAGCCAAAAGAGTCCCTGGACAGGGGTGAATACCATATATTTT.

With respect to this clonotype: With a much larger clone just one base away, this may be a read error. The chain links TRBV20-1 to TRBJ2-1; 10 bases map to TRBD2. The CDR3 totals 15 residues. Germline CDR1 is DFQATT and CDR2 is SNEGSKA (reference sequence). With 4 bases clipped from V and 3 bases from J, the junction kept 6 bases outside the gene matches. The CDR3 DNA follows: TGCAGTGCTATGGCTAGCGGGAGTGGCTACAATGAGCAGTTCTTC. It codes for CSAMASGSGYNEQFF.

In the case of this clonotype: At one end, the junction sequence differs from germline, possibly due to a read error. The chain employs TRBV29-1 and TRBJ2-1, with 7 bases identical to TRBD1. This CDR3 spans 14 amino acids. Germline CDR1 SQVTM, CDR2 ANQGSEA. CDR3 in amino acids: CSAPTRDSFNEQFF. The CDR3 bases are TGTAGCGCCCCCACCCGGGACAGCTTCAATGAGCAGTTCTTC.

Points on this clonotype: With a much larger clone just one base away, this may be a read error. This chain links TRBV28 with TRBJ2-1; D might be TRBD2 (5 bases). Trimming took 7 bases from V and 8 from J, leaving 15 bases between them. The length of the CDR3 is 13 residues. Germline CDR1 is MDHEN and CDR2 is SYDVKM. The CDR3 region is CASNKGGWDEQFF. The CDR3 DNA is TGTGCCAGCAATAAAGGAGGTTGGGATGAGCAGTTCTTC.

The J gene is TRBJ2-1, the V gene TRBV11-2; D is perhaps TRBD1 or TRBD2 (6 bases each). The length of the CDR3 is 17 residues. The germline gives CDR1 SGHAT, CDR2 FQNNGV. V was cut by 4 bases and J by 6 bases, with 22 bases left in between. The CDR3 here is CASSSTRYRDLSNEQFF. CDR3 nucleotides: TGTGCCAGCAGCTCTACCCGGTACAGGGACTTGAGCAATGAGCAGTTCTTC.

Worth noting for this clonotype: At one end the junction does not follow the germline gene, possibly because of a read error. V and J are TRBV6-1 and TRBJ2-5; the D gene is possibly TRBD2 (5 bases). CDR1 MNHNS and CDR2 SASEGT come from the germline V gene. The CDR3 spans 16 residues. CDR3 in amino acids: CVSSEVVGVRVVTQYF. The CDR3, as DNA: TGTGTCAGCAGTGAGGTAGTGGGAGTGCGTGTAGTGACCCAGTACTTC.

The chain employs TRBV6-1 and TRBJ1-5, with D possibly TRBD1 on 6 matching bases. The germline CDR1 and CDR2 sequences are MNHNS and SASEGT. The CDR3 totals 15 residues. CDR3 nucleotide sequence: TGTGTCTGCATTGAAGGGGGGGCGACCAATCAGCCCCAGCATTTT. Amino acids: CVCIEGGATNQPQHF.

To note about this clonotype: The junction differs from germline at one of its ends, possibly a read error. The chain links TRBV6-6 to TRBJ2-6; tentatively, D is TRBD1 (5 bases). From germline, CDR1 is MNHNY and CDR2 SVGAGI (reference sequence). This CDR3 is 13 amino acids long. The CDR3 coding sequence is TGTGCTAGCAGTTTATCTGGGGCCAACGTCCTGGCTTTC. Translating it yields CASSLSGANVLAF.

This clonotype was detected once. The genes are TRBV4-1 and TRBJ2-1, with 8 bases that match TRBD2. The CDR3 has 15 residues. The trim removed 5 bases at V and 5 bases at J, leaving 8 bases unmatched. Germline CDR1 is MGHRA and CDR2 is YSYEKL. The DNA for the CDR3 is TGCGCCAGCAGCGTCCCTAGCGGGTCACACAATGAGCAGTTCTTC. This translates into CASSVPSGSHNEQFF.

This clonotype came up many times. The rearrangement uses TRBV10-3 and TRBJ2-5; TRBD2 agrees at 8 bases. The CDR3 extends over 12 amino acids. Germline V gene sequence: CDR1 ENHRY, CDR2 SYGVKD. V dropped 4 bases and J dropped 5; count of bases not matched to a gene: 0. The CDR3 here is CAISGGRETQYF. The CDR3 DNA follows: TGTGCCATCAGTGGCGGGAGGGAGACCCAGTACTTC.

A word on this clonotype: Germline is not matched at one junction end, which may reflect a read error. The CDR3: CAINARDLSIDTQYF. The CDR3 bases are TGTGCCATCAATGCCCGGGACCTTAGCATAGATACGCAGTATTTT. The rearrangement uses TRBV6-5 and TRBJ2-3; either TRBD1 or TRBD2 may supply D (5 bases each). This CDR3 spans 15 amino acids. Germline V lookup: CDR1 MNHEY, CDR2 SVGAGI.